A single sample is the source of the 21 T cell receptor beta chains below, sequenced in a study of T cells after yellow fever vaccination. TCRdb independently ran MiXCR on the 5' RACE reads; one entry per CDR3 protein. Altogether 240,000 or so distinct CDR3 sequences are present, 6.9% being singletons, with the ten largest covering more than 0.8%. This material consisted of CD4+ T cells sorted from PBMCs, taken 15 days after the yellow fever booster vaccination. The source of these receptors is a man aged 25-45 years who received the YFV17D yellow fever vaccine.

This chain connects TRBV9 to TRBJ2-5; 10 bases agree with TRBD1. Germline CDR1 is SGDLS and CDR2 is YYNGEE. Trimming removed 6 bases from V and 4 bases from J; junction bases left unmatched: 6. The CDR3 consists of 14 residues. Here the CDR3 DNA reads TGTGCCAGCAACAGACAGGGGGCCAGAGAGACCCAGTACTTC. It yields the protein CASNRQGARETQYF.

The chain links TRBV7-9 to TRBJ1-2, with 10 bases matching TRBD1. Germline CDR1 is SEHNR and CDR2 is FQNEAQ (reference sequence). The CDR3 has 13 amino acids. With V trimmed by 5 bases and J by 8 bases, 5 bases remained unmatched. The CDR3 nucleotides are TGTGCCAGCAGCCGACAGGGGGCGCGAGGCTACACCTTC. It translates to CASSRQGARGYTF.

This clonotype was found many times. J is TRBJ1-1 and V is TRBV29-1; tentatively, D is TRBD1 (6 bases). V lost 7 bases and J 5 bases, leaving 11 bases between the germline ends. CDR1 and CDR2 from the germline V gene are SQVTM and ANQGSEA. The CDR3 length is 11 residues. CDR3 amino acids: CSAGQRTEAFF. CDR3 nucleotides: TGCAGCGCTGGACAGAGGACTGAAGCTTTCTTT.

The chain couples TRBV7-6 to TRBJ2-3; D gene uncertain. Trimming cost V 4 bases and J 6 bases, with 11 bases left between them. CDR3 length: 13 amino acids. Germline V lookup: CDR1 SGHVS, CDR2 FNYEAQ. The CDR3 DNA follows: TGTGCCAGCAGCTCCGAGATGGGCGATACGCAGTATTTT. Encoded protein: CASSSEMGDTQYF.

A few counts support this clonotype. The chain joins TRBV7-8 to TRBJ2-1; 11 bases line up with TRBD2. This CDR3 is built from 17 residues. The germline gives CDR1 SGHVS, CDR2 FQNEAQ. J was trimmed by 5 bases and V by 5 bases; bases with no gene match: 11. This CDR3 reads CASSRGTSGPSDNEQFF. For the CDR3, the DNA is TGTGCCAGCAGCCGTGGGACTAGCGGACCCTCTGACAATGAGCAGTTCTTC.

The sample holds a few counts of this clonotype. The J gene is TRBJ2-7, the V gene TRBV20-1, with 13 bases fitting TRBD2. Per germline, CDR1 DFQATT and CDR2 SNEGSKA (reference sequence). V lost 6 bases to trimming and J lost 5 bases; unmatched junction nucleotides: 7. There are 14 residues in the CDR3. CDR3 sequence: CSATGLAGPHEQYF. DNA for the CDR3: TGCAGTGCCACGGGACTAGCGGGACCCCACGAGCAGTACTTC.

The V and J genes are TRBV20-1 and TRBJ2-7; 10 nucleotides line up with TRBD2. Trimming removed 6 bases from V and 6 bases from J; junction bases left unmatched: 11. CDR1 DFQATT and CDR2 SNEGSKA come from the germline V gene (reference sequence). The CDR3 contains 14 residues. CDR3 sequence: CSAQPSGRKGEQYF. The DNA for the CDR3 is TGCAGTGCGCAACCTAGCGGGAGAAAAGGCGAGCAGTACTTC.

The V call is TRBV10-3, the J call TRBJ2-5, with a possible D match to TRBD2 (6 bases). Trimming left V 2 bases short and J 2 bases short, with 9 bases between. Germline assignment: CDR1 ENHRY and CDR2 SYGVKD. The CDR3 consists of 14 residues. The CDR3: CAISERREQETQYF. The CDR3 DNA reads TGTGCCATCAGTGAGCGGAGGGAACAAGAGACCCAGTACTTC.

In its sample, this clonotype was seen many times. The CDR3 nucleotides read TGTGCCAGCTCACCTACGGAAGGCACTTACACCGGGGAGCTGTTTTTT. Residues: CASSPTEGTYTGELFF. V and J are TRBV18 and TRBJ2-2; D not resolved. The CDR3 totals 16 residues. Germline-derived CDR1 and CDR2 are KGHSH and LQKENI. V lost 3 bases and J 3 bases, leaving 14 bases between the germline ends.

This clonotype has a count of ten or more. The chain recombines TRBV20-1 with TRBJ2-7, with 8 bases fitting TRBD2. The length of the CDR3 is 14 residues. Germline V lookup: CDR1 DFQATT, CDR2 SNEGSKA (reference sequence). Trimming removed 7 bases from V and 3 bases from J; junction bases left unmatched: 11. The CDR3 loop reads CSDTHRGGDYEQYF. Written as DNA, the CDR3 is TGCAGTGACACCCACCGGGGGGGGGACTACGAGCAGTACTTC.

This rearrangement joins TRBV6-2 or TRBV6-3 to TRBJ2-7; a weak D match, TRBD2 (6 bases). Deletions cut 2 bases from V and 1 base from J, with 12 bases between. CDR3 length: 15 residues. Germline V gives CDR1 MNHEY, CDR2 SVGEGT. The CDR3 coding sequence is TGTGCCAGCAGTTACAGGGGACTTAGATCCTACGAGCAGTACTTC. This gives the protein CASSYRGLRSYEQYF.

The chain joins TRBV7-9 to TRBJ2-7, with TRBD2 matching over 7 bases. The V gene's germline CDR1 is SEHNR and CDR2 FQNEAQ (reference sequence). The CDR3 contains 17 residues. Trimming at V came to 1 base and at J to 4 bases, leaving 13 bases not matched to a gene. The CDR3 nucleotides read TGTGCCAGCAGCTTAGAGGGGCCAGCGGGAAAACCTTACGAGCAGTACTTC. The encoded protein is CASSLEGPAGKPYEQYF.

This clonotype occurred a few times. The rearrangement joins TRBV7-2 to TRBJ2-2; D is uncertain. Looked up from germline, CDR1 is SGHTA and CDR2 is FQGNSA. This CDR3 spans 14 amino acids. V was pared by 1 base and J by 4 bases, with 7 bases between. CDR3 DNA sequence: TGTGCCAGCAGCTTAGGTGGTACCACCGGGGAGCTGTTTTTT. This translates into CASSLGGTTGELFF.

This clonotype was detected many times. The chain is built from TRBV20-1 and TRBJ2-1; 8 bases agree with TRBD2. CDR3 size: 13 residues. V lost 8 bases and J lost 2; bases outside the gene matches: 5. Germline assignment: CDR1 DFQATT and CDR2 SNEGSKA (reference sequence). The CDR3 bases are TGCAGTCACTCGCGGGGGGCCTACAATGAGCAGTTCTTC. Protein product: CSHSRGAYNEQFF.

This clonotype turned up a few times. The chain is built from TRBV6-1 and TRBJ2-2, with a weak D call TRBD1 (6 bases). Germline V lookup: CDR1 MNHNS, CDR2 SASEGT. Trimming stripped 6 bases from V and 0 bases from J, with 11 bases between. The CDR3 has 15 amino acids. The CDR3 nucleotides read TGTGCCAGCAGGACCGGGACATCGAACACCGGGGAGCTGTTTTTT. Translating it yields CASRTGTSNTGELFF.

This chain uses TRBV7-8 with TRBJ2-1; 14 nucleotides agree with TRBD2. Trimming cost V 7 bases and J 1 base; bases outside gene matches: 12. The CDR3 totals 19 residues. The germline gives CDR1 SGHVS, CDR2 FQNEAQ. In nucleotides, the CDR3 is TGTGCCAGCACCAAAAGATCGACTAGCGGGAGGGGGTCCTACAATGAGCAGTTCTTC. This codes for CASTKRSTSGRGSYNEQFF.

The chain couples TRBV12-3 or TRBV12-4 to TRBJ1-6; 7 nucleotides match TRBD1. V was clipped by 7 bases and J by 8 bases; unmatched bases: 14. The CDR3 loop spans 16 amino acids. The CDR3 DNA reads as TGTGCCAGCACCTTTGGCACAGGGGTAGGCCATTCACCCCTCCACTTT. It is translated as CASTFGTGVGHSPLHF.

This clonotype was found many times. The V gene is TRBV12-3 or TRBV12-4, the J gene TRBJ1-1; D remains unclear. CDR3 length: 14 amino acids. V was shortened by 0 bases and J by 3 bases, with 8 bases between the two germline ends. The CDR3 sequence: CASSLAGFYTEAFF. The DNA for the CDR3 is TGTGCCAGCAGTTTAGCTGGGTTTTACACTGAAGCTTTCTTT.

In this sample, this clonotype turned up a few times. As DNA, the CDR3 is TGTGCCAGCAGCCTGGGTCATGGAGCAGATACGCAGTATTTT. Amino acids: CASSLGHGADTQYF. V and J are TRBV4-2 and TRBJ2-3; D is uncertain. V was clipped by 4 bases and J by 4 bases, with 12 bases between them. The length of the CDR3 is 14 residues. Germline V gives CDR1 LGHNA, CDR2 YNFKEQ.

This clonotype was seen only a few times. The junction departs from the called germline gene at one end, perhaps through a read error. The rearrangement uses TRBV3-1 and TRBJ2-1; no definite D call. Germline CDR1 LGHDT, CDR2 YNNKEL (reference sequence). The CDR3 totals 12 residues. DNA for the CDR3: TGTGCCAGCACCCAAACTGGGAATGAGCAGTTCTTC. This codes for CASTQTGNEQFF.

This clonotype was observed a handful of times. The rearrangement links TRBV3-1 to TRBJ2-7; D ambiguous. CDR1 and CDR2 (germline): LGHDT, YNNKEL (reference sequence). V was shortened by 0 bases and J by 7 bases, with 4 bases between the two germline ends. CDR3 size: 11 residues. The CDR3 nucleotides are TGTGCCAGCAGCCAAGAAAGGGAGCAGTACTTC. It is translated as CASSQEREQYF.